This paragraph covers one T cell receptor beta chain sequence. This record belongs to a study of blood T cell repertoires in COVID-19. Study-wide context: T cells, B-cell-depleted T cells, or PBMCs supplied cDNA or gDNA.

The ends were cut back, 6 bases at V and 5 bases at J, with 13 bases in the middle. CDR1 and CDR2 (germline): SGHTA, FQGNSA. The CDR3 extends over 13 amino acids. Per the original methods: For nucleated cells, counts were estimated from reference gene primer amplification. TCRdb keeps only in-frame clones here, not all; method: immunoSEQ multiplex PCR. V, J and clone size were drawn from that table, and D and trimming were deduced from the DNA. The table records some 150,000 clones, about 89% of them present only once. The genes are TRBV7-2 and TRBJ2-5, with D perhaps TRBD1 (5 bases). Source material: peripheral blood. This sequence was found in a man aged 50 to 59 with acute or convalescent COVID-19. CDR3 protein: CASSLAGWETQYF. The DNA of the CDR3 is TGTGCCAGCAGTTTGGCAGGGTGGGAGACCCAGTACTTC.